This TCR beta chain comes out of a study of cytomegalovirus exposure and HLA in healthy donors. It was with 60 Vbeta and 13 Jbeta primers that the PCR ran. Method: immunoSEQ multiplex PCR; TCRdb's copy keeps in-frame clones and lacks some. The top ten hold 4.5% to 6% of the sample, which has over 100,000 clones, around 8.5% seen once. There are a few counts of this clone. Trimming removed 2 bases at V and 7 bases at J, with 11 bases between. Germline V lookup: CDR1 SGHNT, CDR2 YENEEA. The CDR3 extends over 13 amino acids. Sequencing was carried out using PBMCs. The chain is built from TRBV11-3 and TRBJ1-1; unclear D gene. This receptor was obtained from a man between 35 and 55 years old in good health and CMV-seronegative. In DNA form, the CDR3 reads TGTGCCAGCAGCTTATCGGCAGGCCATGAAGCTTTCTTT. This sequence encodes CASSLSAGHEAFF.